The 20 T cell receptor beta chains reported below all come from one sample, sequenced in a study of cytomegalovirus exposure and HLA in healthy donors. This PCR relied on a set of 60 Vbeta primers and 13 Jbeta primers. Method: immunoSEQ multiplex PCR; TCRdb's copy keeps in-frame clones and lacks some. The sample has about 82,000 clones, approximately 74% seen once; the top ten hold 6% to 8%. The source material was PBMCs. All receptors derive from a woman between 50 and 59 years old in good health and CMV-seropositive.

The chain employs TRBV9 and TRBJ1-2; D unclear. The CDR3 is 15 amino acids. Per germline, CDR1 SGDLS and CDR2 YYNGEE. V was shortened by 0 bases and J by 4 bases, with 13 bases between the two germline ends. The CDR3 coding sequence is TGTGCCAGCAGCGTAGCCCAGGAGCGGGGCTATGGCTACACCTTC. This codes for CASSVAQERGYGYTF.

The chain's CDR3 is CATSSRDGNTIYF. CDR3 in DNA: TGTGCCACCAGCAGCAGGGATGGAAACACCATATATTTT. This chain connects TRBV15 to TRBJ1-3, with D possibly matching TRBD1 (5 bases). Germline-derived CDR1 and CDR2 are LNHNV and YYDKDF (reference sequence). The V end lost 3 bases, the J end lost 3 bases, and 6 bases lay between the germline ends. This CDR3 region has 13 residues.

This clone has more than one count but fewer than ten. The V and J genes are TRBV19 and TRBJ2-3, with D possibly TRBD2 on 6 matching bases. CDR3 length equals 14 residues. Trimming took off 5 bases at V and 1 base at J, with 10 bases between the two ends. Germline CDR1 LNHDA, CDR2 SQIVND (reference sequence). The CDR3 is CASSSWGGTDTQYF. The CDR3 bases are TGTGCCAGTAGTTCATGGGGGGGCACAGATACGCAGTATTTT.

V and J are TRBV9 and TRBJ1-2; D remains ambiguous. The length of the CDR3 is 15 residues. Trimming left V 1 base short and J 5 bases short, with 15 bases between. Germline V gene lookup returns CDR1 SGDLS and CDR2 YYNGEE. In DNA form, the CDR3 reads TGTGCCAGCAGCGTAAGCGCCGTCGACTCTTATGGCTACACCTTC. Its translation: CASSVSAVDSYGYTF.

Concerning this clone: Mismatch with germline at one junction end may stem from a read error. The chain uses TRBV7-9 and TRBJ1-5, with D maybe TRBD1 (5 bases). Germline values: CDR1 SEHNR, CDR2 FQNEAQ (reference sequence). The CDR3 length is 14 residues. DNA of the CDR3: TGTTCCAGCAGCCCCCAGGGCGGCAATCAGCCCCAGCATTTT. Its protein is CSSSPQGGNQPQHF.

The genes are TRBV18 and TRBJ2-3; no firm D call. The ends were cut back, 2 bases at V and 3 bases at J, with 9 bases in the middle. This CDR3 has 14 amino acids. Per germline, CDR1 KGHSH and CDR2 LQKENI. In nucleotides, the CDR3 is TGTGCCAGCTCACCAAAGGCAGGTACAGATACGCAGTATTTT. Translation: CASSPKAGTDTQYF.

The count of this clone is one. The chain uses TRBV25-1 and TRBJ2-2; 7 nucleotides agree with TRBD2. From germline, CDR1 is MGHDK and CDR2 SYGVNS. V was pared by 3 bases and J by 5 bases, with 12 bases of the junction left unmatched. This CDR3 comprises 17 residues. CDR3 coding DNA: TGTGCCAGCAGTGACCCTAAGGGAGGGGAGGTGACCGGGGAGCTGTTTTTT. Translating it yields CASSDPKGGEVTGELFF.

V is TRBV30 and J is TRBJ1-3, with a possible D match to TRBD1 (6 bases). This CDR3 is 16 amino acids long. Germline CDR1 GTSNPN, CDR2 SVGIG (reference sequence). Trimming shortened V by 0 bases and J by 0 bases, and 12 bases separated the two germline ends. The CDR3 DNA sequence: TGTGCCTGGAGTGTACAGGGACGGTACTCTGGAAACACCATATATTTT. Translation: CAWSVQGRYSGNTIYF. Variable domain in full (rest from reference TRBV30 and TRBJ1-3): SQTIHQWPATLVQPVGSPLSLECTVEGTSNPNLYWYRQAAGRGLQLLFYSVGIGQISSEVPQNLSASRPQDRQFILSSKKLLLSDSGFYLCAWSVQGRYSGNTIYFGEGSWLTVV.

The CDR3 DNA reads as TGTGCCAGCGGGGACAGTAACTATGGCTACACCTTC. Encoded protein: CASGDSNYGYTF. J is TRBJ1-2 and V is TRBV7-9, with 7 bases identical to TRBD1. V was clipped by 8 bases and J by 1 base; unmatched bases: 1. This CDR3 is built from 12 residues. Germline V CDR1 and CDR2: SEHNR, FQNEAQ (reference sequence). The full variable domain, in which reference TRBV7-9 and TRBJ1-2 provide the parts outside the CDR3, is DTGVSQNPRHKITKRGQNVTFRCDPISEHNRLYWYRQTLGQGPEFLTYFQNEAQLEKSRLLSDRFSAERPKGSFSTLEIQRTEQGDSAMYLCASGDSNYGYTFGSGTRLTVV.

In DNA, the CDR3 is TGTGCCTGGAGATTAGCGGGAGGGCCAGATACGCAGTATTTT. Amino acid sequence: CAWRLAGGPDTQYF. This chain uses TRBV30 with TRBJ2-3; TRBD2 matches at 11 bases. CDR1 is GTSNPN, CDR2 SVGIG, per germline (reference sequence). The ends lost 3 bases at V and 4 bases at J; junction bases unmatched: 3. This CDR3 is built from 14 residues.

The table lists this clone with a count of one. This chain links TRBV27 with TRBJ2-7; TRBD2 agrees at 12 bases. Germline CDR1 and CDR2: MNHEY and SMNVEV (reference sequence). J lost 7 bases, V lost 5 bases, and 9 bases had no gene match. CDR3 length: 15 residues. The CDR3 DNA reads as TGTGCCAGCAGTCGGGGACTAGCGGGCCTCTGGGAGCAGTACTTC. This codes for CASSRGLAGLWEQYF.

The V and J genes are TRBV15 and TRBJ2-2; 8 nucleotides match TRBD1. The germline CDR1 and CDR2 sequences are LNHNV and YYDKDF (reference sequence). The trim removed 3 bases at V and 9 bases at J, leaving 12 bases unmatched. The CDR3 totals 16 residues. CDR3 residues: CATSRGTHQGARELFF. CDR3 DNA: TGTGCCACCAGCAGGGGGACCCATCAGGGGGCTAGGGAGCTGTTTTTT.

V gene TRBV1 combines with J gene TRBJ1-5; the DNA was not used to check the table's D call, TRBD1. TRBV1 is marked as a pseudogene. This CDR3 is 15 amino acids long. The CDR3 bases are TGCACCAGCGGGCACAAGGCCAAACTCAATCAGCCCCAGCATTTT. This translates into CTSGHKAKLNQPQHF.

About this clone itself: Distinct nucleotide sequences in the sample also encode this CDR3. The chain couples TRBV30 to TRBJ2-5; D might be TRBD2 (7 bases). This CDR3 has 13 residues. CDR1 GTSNPN and CDR2 SVGIG come from the germline V gene (reference sequence). V lost 1 base and J 7 bases, leaving 13 bases between the germline ends. CDR3 bases: TGTGCCTGGAGTGAGTTAGGGGGGGGGACCCAGTACTTC. It translates to CAWSELGGGTQYF. Full variable domain (missing parts from reference TRBV30 and TRBJ2-5): SQTIHQWPATLVQPVGSPLSLECTVEGTSNPNLYWYRQAAGRGLQLLFYSVGIGQISSEVPQNLSASRPQDRQFILSSKKLLLSDSGFYLCAWSELGGGTQYFGPGTRLLVL.

The genes are TRBV30 and TRBJ1-3; 8 nucleotides line up with TRBD1. J gave up 4 bases and V 8 bases, and 4 bases lay outside the gene matches. Germline-derived CDR1 and CDR2 are GTSNPN and SVGIG (reference sequence). The length of the CDR3 is 12 residues. This CDR3 reads CAQTGAGNTIYF. The CDR3 DNA sequence: TGTGCCCAGACAGGGGCGGGAAACACCATATATTTT.

The gene calls are TRBV19 and TRBJ1-1; TRBD1 matches at 8 bases. The CDR3 extends over 14 amino acids. J was trimmed by 5 bases and V by 5 bases; bases with no gene match: 7. CDR1 is LNHDA, CDR2 SQIVND, per germline (reference sequence). The CDR3 DNA reads TGTGCCAGTAGTCCCCGGACAGGGTGGACTGAAGCTTTCTTT. Its translation is CASSPRTGWTEAFF.

The chain recombines TRBV19 with TRBJ1-2; 9 bases are a match to TRBD1. This CDR3 region has 13 residues. Germline V gene sequence: CDR1 LNHDA, CDR2 SQIVND (reference sequence). The trim removed 6 bases at V and 6 bases at J, leaving 5 bases unmatched. CDR3 region: CASSGGTGHGYTF. CDR3 nucleotide sequence: TGTGCCAGTAGCGGAGGGACAGGGCATGGCTACACCTTC.

The CDR3 DNA follows: TGCAGCGTTGAGGCCCAGGGCCACTATGGCTACACCTTC. This translates into CSVEAQGHYGYTF. V and J are TRBV29-1 and TRBJ1-2, with a possible D match to TRBD1 (5 bases). This CDR3 has 13 amino acids. The germline V gene has CDR1 SQVTM and CDR2 ANQGSEA. The V gene lost 3 bases and the J gene lost 3 bases, with 11 bases spanning the gap.

The table lists this clone with a few counts. The rearrangement links TRBV29-1 to TRBJ2-3, with TRBD2 identical over 12 bases. J lost 6 bases, V lost 1 base, and 11 bases had no gene match. This CDR3 contains 17 residues. Germline CDR1 reads SQVTM; CDR2 reads ANQGSEA. The CDR3 spells CSVEVWSSGRAGDTQYF. The DNA of the CDR3 is TGCAGCGTTGAAGTATGGTCTAGCGGGAGGGCGGGGGATACGCAGTATTTT.

The chain employs TRBV25-1 and TRBJ1-4; 9 bases map to TRBD1. Trimming at V came to 3 bases and at J to 8 bases, leaving 7 bases not matched to a gene. This CDR3 region has 15 residues. CDR1 is MGHDK and CDR2 is SYGVNS in the germline V gene. The CDR3 region has the DNA TGTGCCAGCAGTGACCCGGGGACAGGGAAAGAAAAACTGTTTTTT. Protein sequence: CASSDPGTGKEKLFF.